The 5 T cell receptor beta chains given below trace back to one sample, sequenced in a study of early T cells in non-severe SARS-CoV-2 infection. MiXCR, run by TCRdb on the 5' RACE reads, gives a single entry per CDR3 protein. The top ten clones hold almost 7% of a sample with 54,000 or so distinct CDR3 sequences, 5.6% of them seen once. Sequencing was performed on whole blood. All receptors derive from an adult who was a healthcare worker with PCR-confirmed SARS-CoV-2 infection or an uninfected control (not recorded which).

This clonotype turned up a few times. V and J are TRBV6-5 and TRBJ2-7; 9 bases map to TRBD1. The germline CDR1 and CDR2 sequences are MNHEY and SVGAGI. The CDR3 is 15 residues long. Trimming at V came to 5 bases and at J to 4 bases, leaving 9 bases not matched to a gene. The CDR3 coding sequence is TGTGCCAGCAGTCCACCCGGGACAGGGTCTTACGAGCAGTACTTC. Protein product: CASSPPGTGSYEQYF.

This clonotype was counted ten times or more. The chain employs TRBV7-9 and TRBJ1-1; D is uncertain. This CDR3 has 12 residues. Germline loops: CDR1 SEHNR, CDR2 FQNEAQ (reference sequence). The V end was cut by 8 bases, the J end by 1 base, with 8 bases between. The CDR3 nucleotides are TGTGCCAGCGGCCCTAGGAACACTGAAGCTTTCTTT. It codes for CASGPRNTEAFF. The full variable domain, in which reference TRBV7-9 and TRBJ1-1 provide the parts outside the CDR3, is DTGVSQNPRHKITKRGQNVTFRCDPISEHNRLYWYRQTLGQGPEFLTYFQNEAQLEKSRLLSDRFSAERPKGSFSTLEIQRTEQGDSAMYLCASGPRNTEAFFGQGTRLTVV.

Points on this clonotype: This sequence may be a read error, since a much larger clone differs from it by one base. The rearrangement links TRBV12-5 to TRBJ2-4; tentatively, D is TRBD1 or TRBD2 (5 bases each). Trimming took 0 bases from V and 6 from J, leaving 6 bases between them. Looked up from germline, CDR1 is LGHNT and CDR2 is FRNRAP. The CDR3 is 13 residues long. CDR3 region: CASGLVGTNIQYF. CDR3 coding DNA: TGTGCTAGTGGTTTGGTAGGGACAAACATTCAGTACTTC.

This clonotype turned up a few times. CDR3 sequence (DNA): TGTGCCAGCAGCTTAGAGGACAGGGCTTCTGGGGAGCAGTTCTTC. Amino acid sequence: CASSLEDRASGEQFF. This chain uses TRBV11-1 with TRBJ2-1; 8 nucleotides match TRBD1. V was pared by 1 base and J by 10 bases, with 9 bases of the junction left unmatched. Germline V gene sequence: CDR1 SGHAT, CDR2 FQDESV (reference sequence). The CDR3 loop spans 15 amino acids.

Points on this clonotype: A read error may be the cause here, since a much bigger clone is one base away. The conserved phenylalanine or tryptophan normally closing the CDR3 is absent here, so this likely arose from a read error. This rearrangement joins TRBV29-1 to TRBJ2-7, with D tentatively TRBD2 (5 bases). The CDR3 contains 14 residues. From germline, CDR1 is SQVTM and CDR2 ANQGSEA. With 4 bases removed from V and 0 bases from J, the gap between germline ends came to 13 bases. The CDR3 sequence is CSVAKAGVSYEQYI. In DNA form, the CDR3 reads TGCAGCGTTGCCAAGGCGGGTGTCTCCTACGAGCAGTACATC.